This is a list of T cell receptor beta chains from one sample in a study of T cell responses to AZD1222 COVID-19 vaccine. The protocol was immunoSEQ multiplex PCR, while the TCRdb copy is restricted to in-frame clones and leaves out a portion. The repertoire holds 120,000 or so clones, with 84% as singletons. The sample here was peripheral blood, taken 28 days after the second AZD1222 dose. The receptors shown here come from an adult who received the AZD1222 COVID-19 vaccine. Each CDR3 is given with its conserved first and last residue. A D gene is named only where the DNA matches it firmly.

cdr3_nt cdr3_aa v_call d_call j_call
TGTGCCAGCAGTTACGGGGAGGCAGGGGGACCTAATTCACCCCTCCACTTT CASSYGEAGGPNSPLHF TRBV6-2/TRBV6-3 TRBD1 TRBJ1-6
TGTGCCAGCAGGCCAATGGGGAATTGGGCTTTCTTT CASRPMGNWAFF TRBV28 - TRBJ1-1
TGTGCCAGCAGCACCCGACAGGGGGCTTTAGCCGTTGAAGCTTTCTTT CASSTRQGALAVEAFF TRBV5-4 TRBD1 TRBJ1-1
TGTGCCAGCAGGGGCAATTCCTACGAGCAGTACTTC CASRGNSYEQYF TRBV5-6 - TRBJ2-7
TGTGCCAGCAGGCGTCCGGGACTAGCGATTACCGGGGAGCTGTTTTTT CASRRPGLAITGELFF TRBV11-2 TRBD2 TRBJ2-2
TGTGCCAGCAGGGTGTCAGGGGAATTTACACCCCTCCACTTT CASRVSGEFTPLHF TRBV6-5 - TRBJ1-6
TGTGCCAGCAGCGAAGTTTCCTCTAATGAAAAACTGTTTTTT CASSEVSSNEKLFF TRBV9 - TRBJ1-4
TGTGCCACCAGGGGAGTAGGTAATTCACCCCTCCACTTT CATRGVGNSPLHF TRBV15 - TRBJ1-6
TGCGCCAGCAGCCAAGATCGAGGGGGAAAGAGCTACGAGCAGTACTTC CASSQDRGGKSYEQYF TRBV4-1 - TRBJ2-7
TGTGCCAGCAGCCAAGATGAGAACACAGCTAACTATGGCTACACCTTC CASSQDENTANYGYTF TRBV4-2 - TRBJ1-2
TGTGCCAGCAGTTTGGTAGGTATGAACACTGAAGCTTTCTTT CASSLVGMNTEAFF TRBV27 - TRBJ1-1
TGTGCCAGCAGTTACTTGGGACAGGGTCAGCCCCAGCATTTT CASSYLGQGQPQHF TRBV6-5 TRBD1 TRBJ1-5
TGCGCCAGCAGCCAAGATCCGTCCGACGGGGCTTTCTTT CASSQDPSDGAFF TRBV4-3 - TRBJ1-1
TGTGCCAGCAGCAATGGTAACAGGGGAGGAGGTTGTTACTACGAGCAGTACTTC CASSNGNRGGGCYYEQYF TRBV21-1 - TRBJ2-7